This paragraph reports one T cell receptor beta chain. Its antigen is still unknown. As the sequencing template, cDNA was produced by extracting RNA and reverse transcribing it. Sequencing was performed with immunoSEQ multiplex PCR; in TCRdb, only in-frame clones are kept and a portion is missing. Of 200,000 to 250,000 clones in the sample, under 70% are singletons; the top ten hold 4% to 5%. Germline CDR1 is SNHLY and CDR2 is FYNNEI. There are 13 residues in the CDR3. The germline V and J ends were trimmed by 1 base and 5 bases, with 9 bases remaining between them. Treatment indicated: oral pan-JAK inhibitor, 5-10 mg twice daily. The data were obtained in a study of CD8+ T cells in alopecia areata. Overall study findings and caveats: The study also sequences resident alphabeta T cells of normal skin in scalp samples. Across lesional scalp, and particularly alopecia totalis/universalis, clonality surpassed that of normal scalp.

The chain links TRBV2 to TRBJ2-7; D possibly corresponds to TRBD2 (5 bases). This material consisted of CD4+ T cells sorted from blood, taken at week 4, from a patient treated with tofacitinib. The sequence was collected from a human donor with alopecia areata. The CDR3 spells CASSEGPRDEQYF. The DNA for the CDR3 is TGTGCCAGCAGTGAAGGGCCGAGGGACGAGCAGTACTTC.